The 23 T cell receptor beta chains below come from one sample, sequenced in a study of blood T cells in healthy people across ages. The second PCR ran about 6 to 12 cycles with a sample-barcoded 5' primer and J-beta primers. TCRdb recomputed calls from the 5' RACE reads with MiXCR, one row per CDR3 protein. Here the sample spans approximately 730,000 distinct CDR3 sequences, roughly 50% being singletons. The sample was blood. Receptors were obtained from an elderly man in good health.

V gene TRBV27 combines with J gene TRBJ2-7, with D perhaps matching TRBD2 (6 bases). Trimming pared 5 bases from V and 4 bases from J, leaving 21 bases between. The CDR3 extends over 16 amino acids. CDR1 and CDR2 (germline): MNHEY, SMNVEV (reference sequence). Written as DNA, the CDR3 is TGTGCCAGCAGTGGGGGTCGAGTGGCCGGGAGATACGAGCAGTACTTC. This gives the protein CASSGGRVAGRYEQYF.

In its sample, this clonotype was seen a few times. CDR3 residues: CASSDGQGRYF. The CDR3 DNA is TGTGCCAGCAGTGATGGACAGGGTCGGTACTTC. J is TRBJ2-5 and V is TRBV12-3 or TRBV12-4; 8 bases are shared with TRBD1. With V trimmed by 5 bases and J by 13 bases, 6 bases remained unmatched. There are 11 residues in the CDR3.

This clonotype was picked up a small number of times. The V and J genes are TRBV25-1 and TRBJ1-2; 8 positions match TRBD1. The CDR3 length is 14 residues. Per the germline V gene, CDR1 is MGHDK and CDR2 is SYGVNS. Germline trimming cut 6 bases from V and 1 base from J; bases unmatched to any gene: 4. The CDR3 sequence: CASRGTGGNYGYTF. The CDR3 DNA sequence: TGTGCCAGCAGGGGGACAGGAGGTAACTATGGCTACACCTTC.

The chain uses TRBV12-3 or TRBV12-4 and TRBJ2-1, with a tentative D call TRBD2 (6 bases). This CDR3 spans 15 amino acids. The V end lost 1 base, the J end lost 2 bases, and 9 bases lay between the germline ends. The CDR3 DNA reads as TGTGCCAGCAGTTTAGATCCGGGAGCCTACAATGAGCAGTTCTTC. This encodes CASSLDPGAYNEQFF.

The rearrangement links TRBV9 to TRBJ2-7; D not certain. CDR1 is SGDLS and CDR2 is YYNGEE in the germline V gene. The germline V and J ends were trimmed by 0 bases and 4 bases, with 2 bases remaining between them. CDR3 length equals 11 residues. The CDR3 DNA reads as TGTGCCAGCAGCGTAGTGTACGAGCAGTACTTC. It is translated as CASSVVYEQYF.

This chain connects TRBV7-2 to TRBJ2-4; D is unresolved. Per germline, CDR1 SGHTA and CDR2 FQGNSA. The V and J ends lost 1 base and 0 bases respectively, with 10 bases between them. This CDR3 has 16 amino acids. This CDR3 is CASSLEVGLAKNIQYF. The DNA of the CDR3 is TGTGCCAGCAGCTTAGAGGTTGGCCTAGCCAAAAACATTCAGTACTTC.

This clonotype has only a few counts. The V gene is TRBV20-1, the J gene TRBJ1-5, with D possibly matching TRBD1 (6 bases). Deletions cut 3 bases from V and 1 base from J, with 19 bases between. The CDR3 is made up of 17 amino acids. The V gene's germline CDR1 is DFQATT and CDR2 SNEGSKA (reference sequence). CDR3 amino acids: CSASAARNRASNQPQHF. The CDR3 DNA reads TGCAGTGCTAGTGCGGCGAGGAACAGGGCGAGCAATCAGCCCCAGCATTTT.

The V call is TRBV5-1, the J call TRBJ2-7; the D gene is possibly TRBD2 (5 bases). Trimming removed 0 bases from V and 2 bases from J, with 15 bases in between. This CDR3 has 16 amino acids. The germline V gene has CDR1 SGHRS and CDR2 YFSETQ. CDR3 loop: CASSLDQAAGAYEQYF. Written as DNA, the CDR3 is TGCGCCAGCAGCTTGGATCAGGCCGCCGGGGCCTACGAGCAGTACTTC.

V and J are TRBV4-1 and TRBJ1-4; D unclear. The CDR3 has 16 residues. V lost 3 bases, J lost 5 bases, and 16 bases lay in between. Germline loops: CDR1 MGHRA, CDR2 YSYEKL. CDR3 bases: TGCGCCAGCAGCCAGGGCCACAGACAAGGCAATGAAAAACTGTTTTTT. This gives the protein CASSQGHRQGNEKLFF.

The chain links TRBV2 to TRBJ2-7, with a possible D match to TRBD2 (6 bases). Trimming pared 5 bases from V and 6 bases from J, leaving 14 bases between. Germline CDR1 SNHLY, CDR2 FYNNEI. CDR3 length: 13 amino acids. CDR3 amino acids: CASSRDLGGEQYF. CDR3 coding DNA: TGTGCCAGCAGTCGGGACTTGGGAGGCGAGCAGTACTTC.

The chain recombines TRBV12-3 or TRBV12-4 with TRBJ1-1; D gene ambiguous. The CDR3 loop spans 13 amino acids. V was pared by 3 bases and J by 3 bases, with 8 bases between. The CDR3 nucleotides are TGTGCCAGCAGTTTGAGGTTGCACACTGAAGCTTTCTTT. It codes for CASSLRLHTEAFF.

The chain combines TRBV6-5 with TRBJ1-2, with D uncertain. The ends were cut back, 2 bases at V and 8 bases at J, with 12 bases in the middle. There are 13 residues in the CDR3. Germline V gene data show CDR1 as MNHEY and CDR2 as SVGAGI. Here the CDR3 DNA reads TGTGCCAGCAGTTACGGTACAGTTGGGGGCTACACCTTC. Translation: CASSYGTVGGYTF.

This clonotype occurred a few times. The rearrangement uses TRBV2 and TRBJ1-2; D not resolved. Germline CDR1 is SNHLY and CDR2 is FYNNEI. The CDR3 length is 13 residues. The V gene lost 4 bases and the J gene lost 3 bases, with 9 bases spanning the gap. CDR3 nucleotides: TGTGCCAGCAGTGTATCGACCCACTATGGCTACACCTTC. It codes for CASSVSTHYGYTF.

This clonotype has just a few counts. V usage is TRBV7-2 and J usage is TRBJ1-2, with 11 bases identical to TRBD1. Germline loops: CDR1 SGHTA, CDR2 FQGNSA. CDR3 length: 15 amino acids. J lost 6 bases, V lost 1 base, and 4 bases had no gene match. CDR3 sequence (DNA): TGTGCCAGCAGCTTAGTTGGACAGGGGGCGAATGGCTACACCTTC. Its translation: CASSLVGQGANGYTF. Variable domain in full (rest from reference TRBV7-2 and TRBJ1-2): GAGVSQSPSNKVTEKGKDVELRCDPISGHTALYWYRQSLGQGLEFLIYFQGNSAPDKSGLPSDRFSAERTGGSVSTLTIQRTQQEDSAVYLCASSLVGQGANGYTFGSGTRLTVV.

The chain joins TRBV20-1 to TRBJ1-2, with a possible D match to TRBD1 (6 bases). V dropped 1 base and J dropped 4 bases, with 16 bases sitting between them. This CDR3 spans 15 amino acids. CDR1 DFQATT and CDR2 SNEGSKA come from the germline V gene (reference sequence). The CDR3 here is CSARVGTDSSYGYTF. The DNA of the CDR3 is TGCAGTGCTAGAGTCGGGACGGACAGCTCCTATGGCTACACCTTC.

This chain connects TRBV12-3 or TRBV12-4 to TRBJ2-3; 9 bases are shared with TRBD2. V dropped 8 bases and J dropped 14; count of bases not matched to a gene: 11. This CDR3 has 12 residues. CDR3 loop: CASGLASRYAYF. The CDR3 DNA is TGTGCCAGCGGACTAGCGTCCAGATACGCGTATTTT.

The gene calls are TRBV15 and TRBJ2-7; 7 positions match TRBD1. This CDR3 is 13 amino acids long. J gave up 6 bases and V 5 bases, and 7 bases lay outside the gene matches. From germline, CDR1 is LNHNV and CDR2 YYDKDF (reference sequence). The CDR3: CATSGGQAFEQYF. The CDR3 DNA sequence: TGTGCCACCAGCGGAGGACAGGCCTTCGAGCAGTACTTC.

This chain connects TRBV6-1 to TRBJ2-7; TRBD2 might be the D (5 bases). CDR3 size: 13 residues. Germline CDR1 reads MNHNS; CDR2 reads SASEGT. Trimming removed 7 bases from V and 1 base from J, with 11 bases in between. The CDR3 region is CASMRASSYEQYF. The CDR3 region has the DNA TGTGCCAGCATGAGGGCTTCTTCCTACGAGCAGTACTTC.

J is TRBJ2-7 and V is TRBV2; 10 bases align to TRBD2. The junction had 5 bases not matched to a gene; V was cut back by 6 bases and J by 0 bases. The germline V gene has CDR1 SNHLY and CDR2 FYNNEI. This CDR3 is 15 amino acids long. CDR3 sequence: CASRRTSGGSYEQYF. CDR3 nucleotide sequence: TGTGCCAGCAGGAGGACTAGCGGTGGCTCCTACGAGCAGTACTTC. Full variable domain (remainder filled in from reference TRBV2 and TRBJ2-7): EPEVTQTPSHQVTQMGQEVILRCVPISNHLYFYWYRQILGQKVEFLVSFYNNEISEKSEIFDDQFSVERPDGSNFTLKIRSTKLEDSAMYFCASRRTSGGSYEQYFGPGTRLTVT.

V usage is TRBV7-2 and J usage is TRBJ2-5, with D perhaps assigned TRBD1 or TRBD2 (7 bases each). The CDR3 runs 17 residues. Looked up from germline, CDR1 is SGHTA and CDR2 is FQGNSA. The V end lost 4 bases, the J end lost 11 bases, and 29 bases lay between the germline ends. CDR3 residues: CASSSKFGQGGYNEQYF. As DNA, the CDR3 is TGTGCCAGCAGCTCAAAGTTCGGGCAGGGGGGGTACAATGAGCAGTACTTC. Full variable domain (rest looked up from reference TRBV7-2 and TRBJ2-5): GAGVSQSPSNKVTEKGKDVELRCDPISGHTALYWYRQSLGQGLEFLIYFQGNSAPDKSGLPSDRFSAERTGGSVSTLTIQRTQQEDSAVYLCASSSKFGQGGYNEQYFGPGTRLLVL.

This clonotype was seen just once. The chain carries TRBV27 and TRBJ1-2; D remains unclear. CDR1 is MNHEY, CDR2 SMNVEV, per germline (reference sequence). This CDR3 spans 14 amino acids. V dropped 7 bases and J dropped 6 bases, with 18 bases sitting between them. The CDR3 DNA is TGTGCCAGCAAACCGGGCGCTTCGGACGATGGCTACACCTTC. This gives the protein CASKPGASDDGYTF.

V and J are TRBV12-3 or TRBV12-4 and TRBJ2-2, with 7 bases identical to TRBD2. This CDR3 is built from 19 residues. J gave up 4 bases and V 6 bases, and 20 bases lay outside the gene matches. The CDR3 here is CASSPTVTREVVSTGELFF. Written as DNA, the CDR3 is TGTGCCAGCAGCCCGACCGTAACCCGGGAGGTGGTTAGCACCGGGGAGCTGTTTTTT.

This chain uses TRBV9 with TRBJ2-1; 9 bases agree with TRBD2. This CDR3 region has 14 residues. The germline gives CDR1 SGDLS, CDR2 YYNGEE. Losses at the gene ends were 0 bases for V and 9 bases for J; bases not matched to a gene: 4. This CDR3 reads CASSVGGRASEQFF. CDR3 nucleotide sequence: TGTGCCAGCAGCGTAGGCGGGAGGGCCTCTGAGCAGTTCTTC.